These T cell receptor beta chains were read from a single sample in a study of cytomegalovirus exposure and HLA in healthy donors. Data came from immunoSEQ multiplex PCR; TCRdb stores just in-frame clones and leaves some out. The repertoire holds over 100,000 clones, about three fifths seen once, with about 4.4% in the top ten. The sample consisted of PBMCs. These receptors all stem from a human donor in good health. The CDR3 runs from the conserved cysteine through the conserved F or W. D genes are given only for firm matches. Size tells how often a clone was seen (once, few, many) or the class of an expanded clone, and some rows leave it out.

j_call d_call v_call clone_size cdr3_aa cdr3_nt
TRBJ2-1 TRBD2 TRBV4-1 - CASSLRTSEESYNEQFF TGCGCCAGCAGCCTACGGACTAGCGAGGAGTCCTACAATGAGCAGTTCTTC
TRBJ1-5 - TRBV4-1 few CASSQGGGQQPQHF TGCGCCAGCAGCCAAGGGGGGGGCCAACAGCCCCAGCATTTT
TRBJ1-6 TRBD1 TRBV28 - CASSPKSLGQFNSPLHF TGTGCCAGCAGCCCGAAAAGTTTGGGACAGTTTAATTCACCCCTCCACTTT
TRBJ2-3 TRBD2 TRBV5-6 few CASSLARLPAGGSTDTQYF TGTGCCAGCAGCTTGGCCCGCCTCCCAGCGGGAGGAAGCACAGATACGCAGTATTTT
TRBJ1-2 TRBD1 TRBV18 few CASSLGQGAVGYTF TGTGCCAGCTCACTGGGACAGGGGGCGGTTGGCTACACCTTC
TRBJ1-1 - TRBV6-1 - CASSETGYYTEAFF TGTGCCAGCAGTGAAACAGGTTACTACACTGAAGCTTTCTTT
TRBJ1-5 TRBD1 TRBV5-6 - CASSLASNRGYQPQHF TGTGCCAGCAGCTTGGCCTCGAACAGGGGGTATCAGCCCCAGCATTTT
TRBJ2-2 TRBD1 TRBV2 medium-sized CASRGQGTGELFF TGTGCCAGCAGGGGACAGGGCACCGGGGAGCTGTTTTTT
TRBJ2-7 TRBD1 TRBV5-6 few CASSGTTGVQYEQYF TGTGCCAGCAGCGGCACTACAGGGGTTCAGTACGAGCAGTACTTC
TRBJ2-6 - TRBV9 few CASSVAGHGANVLTF TGTGCCAGCAGCGTAGCAGGGCACGGGGCCAACGTCCTGACTTTC
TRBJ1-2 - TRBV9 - CASTNRDSDPSPTNNYGYTF TGTGCCAGCACTAACCGGGACTCAGACCCAAGCCCAACGAATAACTATGGCTACACCTTC
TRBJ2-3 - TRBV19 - CASSPTHTDTQYF TGTGCCAGTAGTCCTACTCACACAGATACGCAGTATTTT
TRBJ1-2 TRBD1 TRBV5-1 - CASSLDRTGEDYTF TGCGCCAGCAGCTTGGATCGTACAGGGGAAGACTACACCTTC
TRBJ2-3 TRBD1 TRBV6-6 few CASRTGTSTDTQYF TGTGCCAGCAGGACAGGGACCAGCACAGATACGCAGTATTTT
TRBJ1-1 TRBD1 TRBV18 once CASSPTTNQGATEAFF TGTGCCAGCTCACCGACGACTAATCAGGGGGCAACTGAAGCTTTCTTT
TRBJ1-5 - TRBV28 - CASSFHFPGGYNQPQHF TGTGCCAGCAGCTTCCACTTCCCGGGGGGCTACAATCAGCCCCAGCATTTT
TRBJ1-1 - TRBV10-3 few CATARDNTEAFF TGTGCCACCGCCAGGGATAACACTGAAGCTTTCTTT
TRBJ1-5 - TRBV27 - CASSLVGRAQPQHF TGTGCCAGCAGTTTAGTAGGGAGGGCTCAGCCCCAGCATTTT
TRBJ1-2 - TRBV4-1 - CASSQDWGEVYGYTF TGCGCCAGCAGCCAAGATTGGGGCGAGGTCTATGGCTACACCTTC
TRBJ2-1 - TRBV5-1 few CASSLELARNEQFF TGCGCCAGCAGCTTGGAACTAGCCCGCAATGAGCAGTTCTTC
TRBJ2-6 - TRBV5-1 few CASSLRQGTGANVLTF TGCGCCAGCAGCTTGCGGCAGGGAACTGGGGCCAACGTCCTGACTTTC
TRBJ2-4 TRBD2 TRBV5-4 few CASSLTSGRLIAKNIQYF TGTGCCAGCAGCTTGACTAGCGGGAGATTGATAGCCAAAAACATTCAGTACTTC
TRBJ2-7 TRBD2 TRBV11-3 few CASSLGTTLRDEQYF TGTGCCAGCAGCCTTGGGACTACTCTCCGGGACGAGCAGTACTTC
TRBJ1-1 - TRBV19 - CASKGVLQANTEAFF TGTGCCAGTAAGGGGGTTTTGCAGGCGAACACTGAAGCTTTCTTT
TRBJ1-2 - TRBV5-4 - CASSGANYGYTF TGTGCCAGCAGCGGGGCCAACTATGGCTACACCTTC
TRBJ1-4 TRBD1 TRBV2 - CASRRQGASNEKLFF TGTGCCAGCAGGCGACAGGGGGCGTCTAATGAAAAACTGTTTTTT
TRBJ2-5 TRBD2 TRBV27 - CASKITSVGQETQYF TGTGCCAGCAAGATCACTAGCGTAGGCCAAGAGACCCAGTACTTC
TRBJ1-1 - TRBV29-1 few CSVEAARGLNGEAFF TGCAGCGTTGAAGCCGCCAGGGGTCTAAATGGTGAAGCTTTCTTT
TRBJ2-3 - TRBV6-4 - CASSESGTTDTQYF TGTGCCAGCAGTGAGTCGGGAACCACAGATACGCAGTATTTT
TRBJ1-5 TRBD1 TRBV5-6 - CASSANRGLQPQHF TGTGCCAGCAGCGCTAACAGGGGGCTTCAGCCCCAGCATTTT
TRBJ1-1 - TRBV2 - CASRTDSKSSEAFF TGTGCCAGCAGAACTGACAGCAAATCTTCTGAAGCTTTCTTT
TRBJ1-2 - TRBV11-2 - CASSLASRGYTF TGTGCCAGCAGCTTAGCAAGTCGGGGCTACACCTTC
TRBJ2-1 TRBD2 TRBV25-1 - CASKPSGAYNEQFF TGTGCCAGCAAACCTAGCGGGGCCTACAATGAGCAGTTCTTC
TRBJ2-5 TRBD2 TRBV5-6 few CASSFASGIQETQYF TGTGCCAGCAGCTTTGCTAGCGGGATACAAGAGACCCAGTACTTC
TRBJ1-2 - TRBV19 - CASSIGRGAYGYTF TGTGCCAGTAGTATCGGGAGGGGCGCATATGGCTACACCTTC
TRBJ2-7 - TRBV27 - CASSLFATASYEQYF TGTGCCAGCAGTTTATTTGCGACAGCCTCCTACGAGCAGTACTTC
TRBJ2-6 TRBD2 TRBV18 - CASSPIASTGGPVGANVLTF TGTGCCAGCTCACCAATTGCCTCGACGGGAGGGCCTGTTGGGGCCAACGTCCTGACTTTC
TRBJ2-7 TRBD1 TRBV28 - CASSTPRGDRGLYEQYF TGTGCCAGCAGCACCCCGCGGGGGGACAGGGGGCTGTACGAGCAGTACTTC
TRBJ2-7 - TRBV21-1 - CASSKRRTGAYEQYF TGTGCCAGCAGCAAAAGGAGGACAGGAGCCTACGAGCAGTACTTC
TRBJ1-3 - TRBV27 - CASSEYFPGNTIYF TGTGCCAGCAGTGAATACTTCCCTGGAAACACCATATATTTT
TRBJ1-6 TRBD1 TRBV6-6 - CASSQTGRNSPLHF TGTGCCAGCAGTCAGACAGGGCGGAATTCACCCCTCCACTTT
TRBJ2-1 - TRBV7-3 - CASSLISAGQNEQFF TGTGCCAGCAGCTTAATTTCGGCGGGGCAAAATGAGCAGTTCTTC
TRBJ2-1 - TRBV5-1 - CASSLRGGERHNEQFF TGCGCCAGCAGCTTGAGGGGGGGGGAGCGTCACAATGAGCAGTTCTTC
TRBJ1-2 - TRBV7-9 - CASSLSTPGENYGYTF TGTGCCAGCAGCCTTAGTACACCAGGGGAGAACTATGGCTACACCTTC
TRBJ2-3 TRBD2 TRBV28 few CASRTSGRADTQYF TGTGCCAGCAGGACTAGCGGGAGAGCAGATACGCAGTATTTT
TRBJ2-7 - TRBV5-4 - CASSLQQGTYEQYF TGTGCCAGCAGCTTGCAACAGGGAACGTACGAGCAGTACTTC